One sample yielded the 20 T cell receptor beta chains listed below, sequenced in a study of radiotherapy plus CTLA-4 blockade in lung cancer. TCRdb's copy holds only in-frame clones and misses some; the assay was immunoSEQ multiplex PCR. Of about 60,000 clones detected, about 80% appear once; the ten largest clones hold 3% to 4%. The source material was peripheral blood, sampled from a patient treated with radiotherapy plus ipilimumab. These receptor sequences come from a human donor with non-small cell lung cancer who had a partial response to radiotherapy plus ipilimumab.

The rearrangement joins TRBV5-1 to TRBJ2-1, with no clear D. Between the trimmed V and J ends, which lost 0 bases and 10 bases, there was a span of 11 bases. CDR3 size: 13 residues. Germline V gives CDR1 SGHRS, CDR2 YFSETQ. This chain's CDR3 is CASSLDPLTEQFF. The CDR3 region has the DNA TGCGCCAGCAGCTTGGATCCGCTCACAGAGCAGTTCTTC.

Only one count was recorded for this clone. The chain has TRBV7-6 and TRBJ2-2; no clear D. The germline V and J ends were trimmed by 0 bases and 1 base, with 3 bases remaining between them. Germline lookup yields CDR1 SGHVS and CDR2 FNYEAQ. The CDR3 length is 14 residues. CDR3 sequence: CASSLAVNTGELFF. Here the CDR3 DNA reads TGTGCCAGCAGCTTAGCCGTGAACACCGGGGAGCTGTTTTTT.

This clone was seen once. The chain carries TRBV11-2 and TRBJ2-7, with 8 bases fitting TRBD2. Trimming took 5 bases from V and 3 from J; bases not matched to a gene: 3. From germline, CDR1 is SGHAT and CDR2 FQNNGV. The CDR3 has 13 amino acids. The DNA of the CDR3 is TGTGCCAGCAGCCGGGGACTAGTCTACGAGCAGTACTTC. The encoded protein is CASSRGLVYEQYF. Based on the CDR3 plus reference TRBV11-2 and TRBJ2-7, the full variable domain is EAGVAQSPRYKIIEKRQSVAFWCNPISGHATLYWYQQILGQGPKLLIQFQNNGVVDDSQLPKDRFSAERLKGVDSTLKIQPAKLEDSAVYLCASSRGLVYEQYFGPGTRLTVT.

The gene calls are TRBV11-2 and TRBJ2-6; 7 positions match TRBD1. Germline-derived CDR1 and CDR2 are SGHAT and FQNNGV. CDR3 length: 17 amino acids. V trimming: 4 bases; J trimming: 4 bases; junction bases outside the gene matches: 10. The CDR3 DNA reads as TGTGCCAGCAGCTCGAATCAAGGGGGCTTGGGGGCCAACGTCCTGACTTTC. Amino acid sequence: CASSSNQGGLGANVLTF.

The chain recombines TRBV5-1 with TRBJ1-6; perhaps TRBD1 as D (5 bases). Trimming left V 0 bases short and J 12 bases short, with 19 bases between. Germline CDR1 is SGHRS and CDR2 is YFSETQ. The CDR3 has 16 residues. The CDR3 DNA follows: TGCGCCAGCAGCTTGGACGGAGGGCAGGGCAGCGGACCCCTCCACTTT. Translated: CASSLDGGQGSGPLHF.

This clone has just one count. This rearrangement joins TRBV11-1 to TRBJ2-1, with 14 bases aligning to TRBD2. CDR3 length: 17 residues. Per germline, CDR1 SGHAT and CDR2 FQDESV (reference sequence). Trimming removed 5 bases from V and 2 bases from J; junction bases left unmatched: 5. The CDR3 bases are TGTGCCAGCAGCGGCGGACTAGCGGGGGGAACCTACAATGAGCAGTTCTTC. This encodes CASSGGLAGGTYNEQFF.

The chain employs TRBV19 and TRBJ1-5; TRBD1 matches at 7 bases. The CDR3 runs to 15 residues. In germline, CDR1 is LNHDA, CDR2 SQIVND (reference sequence). V shed 1 base and J 2 bases; nucleotides not matched to a gene: 2. CDR3 sequence reads: CASSIGQGGNQPQHF. The CDR3, as DNA: TGTGCCAGTAGTATAGGACAGGGTGGCAATCAGCCCCAGCATTTT.

The CDR3 DNA reads TGTGCCAGCAGCCAAGAGGGTCGGGACACTGAAGCTTTCTTT. Encoded protein: CASSQEGRDTEAFF. This chain links TRBV4-2 with TRBJ1-1; D is unclear. The CDR3 is 14 residues long. Germline CDR1 and CDR2: LGHNA and YNFKEQ. The V and J ends lost 0 bases and 3 bases respectively, with 8 bases between them.

The V gene is TRBV11-2, the J gene TRBJ1-6; 8 bases fit TRBD1. V was pared by 5 bases and J by 4 bases, with 4 bases of the junction left unmatched. Germline loops: CDR1 SGHAT, CDR2 FQNNGV. The CDR3 covers 15 residues. CDR3: CASSPGQDYNSPLHF. The DNA for the CDR3 is TGTGCCAGCAGCCCGGGACAGGATTATAATTCACCCCTCCACTTT.

This clone showed up just once. V and J are TRBV28 and TRBJ1-5, with D possibly TRBD1 on 5 matching bases. Trimming removed 7 bases at V and 6 bases at J, with 13 bases between. The germline gives CDR1 MDHEN, CDR2 SYDVKM. The CDR3 runs to 13 residues. The CDR3 bases are TGTGCCAGCACCGGAACCAGGGTTCAGCCCCAGCATTTT. It yields the protein CASTGTRVQPQHF. Full variable domain (rest looked up from reference TRBV28 and TRBJ1-5): DVKVTQSSRYLVKRTGEKVFLECVQDMDHENMFWYRQDPGLGLRLIYFSYDVKMKEKGDIPEGYSVSREKKERFSLILESASTNQTSMYLCASTGTRVQPQHFGDGTRLSIL.

The chain recombines TRBV7-6 with TRBJ2-1; possibly TRBD1 for D (5 bases). CDR1 SGHVS and CDR2 FNYEAQ come from the germline V gene. This CDR3 has 17 residues. V was pared by 3 bases and J by 5 bases, with 20 bases between. For the CDR3, the DNA is TGTGCCAGCAGCTTCCCCTTAACCCAGGGATCCCACAATGAGCAGTTCTTC. Translating gives CASSFPLTQGSHNEQFF. Full variable domain (outside the CDR3, taken from reference TRBV7-6 and TRBJ2-1): GAGVSQSPRYKVTKRGQDVALRCDPISGHVSLYWYRQALGQGPEFLTYFNYEAQQDKSGLPNDRFSAERPEGSISTLTIQRTEQRDSAMYRCASSFPLTQGSHNEQFFGPGTRLTVL.

V usage is TRBV28 and J usage is TRBJ2-6; no definite D call. This CDR3 comprises 13 residues. V dropped 8 bases and J dropped 3 bases, with 8 bases sitting between them. Looked up from germline, CDR1 is MDHEN and CDR2 is SYDVKM. Written as DNA, the CDR3 is TGTGCCAGCGAGGTACGTGGGGCCAACGTCCTGACTTTC. As protein: CASEVRGANVLTF. The full variable domain, its missing parts supplied by reference TRBV28 and TRBJ2-6, is DVKVTQSSRYLVKRTGEKVFLECVQDMDHENMFWYRQDPGLGLRLIYFSYDVKMKEKGDIPEGYSVSREKKERFSLILESASTNQTSMYLCASEVRGANVLTFGAGSRLTVL.

CDR3 residues: CASSSRKREKLFF. CDR3 DNA: TGTGCCAGCAGCTCCAGGAAAAGGGAAAAACTGTTTTTT. The chain carries TRBV7-2 and TRBJ1-4; D unclear. Trimming removed 4 bases at V and 8 bases at J, with 11 bases between. Germline CDR1 is SGHTA and CDR2 is FQGNSA. CDR3 length: 13 residues.

The V and J genes are TRBV4-2 and TRBJ1-5, with D uncertain. Germline V gene data show CDR1 as LGHNA and CDR2 as YNFKEQ. Trimming pared 2 bases from V and 3 bases from J, leaving 8 bases between. The CDR3 is 14 amino acids. CDR3 region: CASSQSQLNQPQHF. CDR3 coding DNA: TGTGCCAGCAGCCAAAGCCAACTCAATCAGCCCCAGCATTTT.

The chain recombines TRBV27 with TRBJ2-7; 7 bases are a match to TRBD1. CDR1 and CDR2 (germline): MNHEY, SMNVEV (reference sequence). With V trimmed by 6 bases and J by 0 bases, 5 bases remained unmatched. There are 14 residues in the CDR3. CDR3 sequence reads: CASRTGQTSYEQYF. Written as DNA, the CDR3 is TGTGCCAGCAGAACGGGACAGACCTCCTACGAGCAGTACTTC.

The V gene is TRBV7-2, the J gene TRBJ1-4, with TRBD1 as a possible D gene (6 bases). V lost 5 bases to trimming and J lost 0 bases, with 10 bases between them. Germline CDR1 SGHTA, CDR2 FQGNSA. The CDR3 extends over 15 amino acids. CDR3 coding DNA: TGTGCCAGCAGCCAAACAGGGTCAACTAATGAAAAACTGTTTTTT. Encoded protein: CASSQTGSTNEKLFF.

This chain joins TRBV1 and TRBJ1-1. TRBV1 is marked as a pseudogene. CDR3 length: 15 amino acids. The CDR3 DNA sequence: TGCACCAGCAGCCAAGATTCGGGAATTAACACTGAAGCTTTCTTT. It translates to CTSSQDSGINTEAFF.

The rearrangement joins TRBV25-1 to TRBJ2-5; D not certain. The J call may be faulty, since TRBJ2-7 better matches the DNA end. The CDR3 contains 11 residues. CDR1 is MGHDK and CDR2 is SYGVNS in the germline V gene. The CDR3 loop reads CASSVSYEQYF. The CDR3 DNA sequence: TGTGCCAGCAGTGTTTCCTACGAGCAGTACTTC.

V usage is TRBV7-3 and J usage is TRBJ2-3; weak D call: TRBD2 (6 bases). The germline V and J ends were trimmed by 4 bases and 0 bases, with 11 bases remaining between them. The CDR3 extends over 15 amino acids. Germline CDR1 SGHTA, CDR2 FQGTGA. As DNA, the CDR3 is TGTGCCAGCAGCTCCCGCGGGGCAAGCACAGATACGCAGTATTTT. Its protein is CASSSRGASTDTQYF. Drawing the rest from reference TRBV7-3 and TRBJ2-3, the complete variable domain is GAGVSQTPSNKVTEKGKYVELRCDPISGHTALYWYRQSLGQGPEFLIYFQGTGAADDSGLPNDRFFAVRPEGSVSTLKIQRTERGDSAVYLCASSSRGASTDTQYFGPGTRLTVL.

The V call is TRBV5-1, the J call TRBJ2-5; D not resolved. Germline lookup yields CDR1 SGHRS and CDR2 YFSETQ. The germline V and J ends were trimmed by 4 bases and 2 bases, with 6 bases remaining between them. CDR3 length equals 12 residues. The CDR3 spells CASSGSQETQYF. CDR3 sequence (DNA): TGCGCCAGCAGCGGCAGTCAAGAGACCCAGTACTTC.